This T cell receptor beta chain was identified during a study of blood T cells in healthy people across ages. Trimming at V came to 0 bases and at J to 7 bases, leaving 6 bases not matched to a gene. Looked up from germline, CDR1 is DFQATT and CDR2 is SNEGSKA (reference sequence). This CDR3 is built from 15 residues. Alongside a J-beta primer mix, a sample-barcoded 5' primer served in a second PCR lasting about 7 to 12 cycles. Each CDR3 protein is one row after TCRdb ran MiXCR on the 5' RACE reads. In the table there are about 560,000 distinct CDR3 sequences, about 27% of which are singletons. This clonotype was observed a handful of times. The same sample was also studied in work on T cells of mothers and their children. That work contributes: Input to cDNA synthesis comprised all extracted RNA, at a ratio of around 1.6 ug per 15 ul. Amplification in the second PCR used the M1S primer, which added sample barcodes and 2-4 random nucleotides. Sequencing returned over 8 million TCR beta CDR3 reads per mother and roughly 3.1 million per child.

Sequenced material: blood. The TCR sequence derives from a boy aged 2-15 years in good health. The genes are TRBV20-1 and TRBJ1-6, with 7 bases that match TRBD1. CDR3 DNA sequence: TGCAGTGCTAGAGATAACCAGGGGGGAAATTCACCCCTCCACTTT. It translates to CSARDNQGGNSPLHF.